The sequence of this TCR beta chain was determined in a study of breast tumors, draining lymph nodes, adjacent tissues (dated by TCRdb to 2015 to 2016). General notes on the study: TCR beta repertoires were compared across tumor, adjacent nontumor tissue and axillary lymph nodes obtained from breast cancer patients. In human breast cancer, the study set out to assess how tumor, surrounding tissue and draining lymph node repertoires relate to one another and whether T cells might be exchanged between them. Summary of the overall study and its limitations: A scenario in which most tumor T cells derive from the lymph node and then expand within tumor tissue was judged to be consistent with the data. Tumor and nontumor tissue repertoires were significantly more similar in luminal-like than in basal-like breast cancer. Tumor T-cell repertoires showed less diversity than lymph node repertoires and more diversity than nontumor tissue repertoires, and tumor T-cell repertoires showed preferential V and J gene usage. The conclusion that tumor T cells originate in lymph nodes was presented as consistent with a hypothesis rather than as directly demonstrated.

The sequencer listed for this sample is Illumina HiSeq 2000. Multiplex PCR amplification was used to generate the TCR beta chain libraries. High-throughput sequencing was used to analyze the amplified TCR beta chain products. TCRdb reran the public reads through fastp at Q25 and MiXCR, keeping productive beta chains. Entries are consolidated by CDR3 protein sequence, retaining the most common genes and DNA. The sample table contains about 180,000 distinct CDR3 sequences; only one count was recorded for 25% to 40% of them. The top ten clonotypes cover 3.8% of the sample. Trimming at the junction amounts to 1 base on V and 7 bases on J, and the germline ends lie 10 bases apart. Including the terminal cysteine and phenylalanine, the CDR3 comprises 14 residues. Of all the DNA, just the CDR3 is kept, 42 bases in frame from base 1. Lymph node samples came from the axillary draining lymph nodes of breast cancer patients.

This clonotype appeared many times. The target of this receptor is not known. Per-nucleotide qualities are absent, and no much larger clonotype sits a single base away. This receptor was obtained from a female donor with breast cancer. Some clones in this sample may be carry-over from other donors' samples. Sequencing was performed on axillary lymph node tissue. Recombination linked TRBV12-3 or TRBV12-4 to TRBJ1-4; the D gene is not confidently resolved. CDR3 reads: CASSLGGISEKLFF. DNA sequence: TGTGCCAGCAGTTTAGGAGGGATTAGTGAAAAACTGTTTTTT.